Shown below are 20 T cell receptor beta chains from a single sample sequenced in a study of beta chain features in type 1 diabetes. The authors reverse transcribed all of the isolated RNA, so sequencing captured expressed TCRB transcripts. Generated by immunoSEQ multiplex PCR, the TCRdb table keeps only in-frame clones and is missing some. The sample carries 350,000 to 450,000 clones, over 11% recorded once. Material for sequencing was naive CD4+ T cells from blood. The receptors were sampled from a man between 25 and 39 years old in good health.

The chain couples TRBV7-2 to TRBJ1-4; possibly TRBD1 for D (5 bases). Germline loops: CDR1 SGHTA, CDR2 FQGNSA. Trimming cost V 2 bases and J 6 bases, with 25 bases left between them. The CDR3 contains 19 residues. CDR3 residues: CASSLFGPGPPRSDEKLFF. CDR3 coding DNA: TGTGCCAGCAGCTTATTTGGGCCAGGGCCCCCAAGATCCGATGAAAAACTGTTTTTT. The full variable domain, in which reference TRBV7-2 and TRBJ1-4 provide the parts outside the CDR3, is GAGVSQSPSNKVTEKGKDVELRCDPISGHTALYWYRQSLGQGLEFLIYFQGNSAPDKSGLPSDRFSAERTGGSVSTLTIQRTQQEDSAVYLCASSLFGPGPPRSDEKLFFGSGTQLSVL.

V and J are TRBV7-9 and TRBJ2-5; D is possibly TRBD1 (6 bases). Trimming removed 6 bases at V and 5 bases at J, with 13 bases between. The CDR3 has 13 residues. The V gene's germline CDR1 is SEHNR and CDR2 FQNEAQ (reference sequence). The CDR3 sequence: CASRNRDPETQYF. The DNA for the CDR3 is TGTGCCAGCAGAAACAGGGATCCGGAGACCCAGTACTTC.

This clone was seen a handful of times. CDR3 loop: CASSQTGGSYEQYV. The DNA for the CDR3 is TGTGCCAGCAGTCAGACAGGGGGTAGCTACGAGCAGTACGTC. The chain couples TRBV6-5 to TRBJ2-7, with 9 bases that match TRBD1. The CDR3 has 14 amino acids. Germline V CDR1 and CDR2: MNHEY, SVGAGI. V lost 5 bases to trimming and J lost 3 bases; unmatched junction nucleotides: 5.

V is TRBV9 and J is TRBJ2-3; no clear D gene. Trimming cost V 0 bases and J 0 bases, with 8 bases left between them. CDR1 is SGDLS, CDR2 YYNGEE, per germline. This CDR3 spans 15 amino acids. The CDR3 DNA reads as TGTGCCAGCAGCGTAGCCCCCACGAGCACAGATACGCAGTATTTT. This sequence encodes CASSVAPTSTDTQYF.

This clone was picked up a small number of times. The V call is TRBV30, the J call TRBJ2-2, with D hard to call. CDR1 and CDR2 (germline): GTSNPN, SVGIG (reference sequence). Trimming stripped 1 base from V and 4 bases from J, with 10 bases between. The CDR3 consists of 14 residues. This CDR3 reads CAWSGVHATGELFF. Written as DNA, the CDR3 is TGTGCCTGGAGTGGAGTTCACGCCACCGGGGAGCTGTTTTTT.

The CDR3 here is CASRQIAGGYNEQFF. The CDR3 coding sequence is TGTGCCAGCAGACAAATAGCGGGAGGCTACAATGAGCAGTTCTTC. The genes are TRBV28 and TRBJ2-1, with 10 bases aligning to TRBD2. Germline-derived CDR1 and CDR2 are MDHEN and SYDVKM. J lost 3 bases, V lost 6 bases, and 5 bases had no gene match. The CDR3 contains 15 residues.

The V gene is TRBV4-1, the J gene TRBJ2-4; unclear D gene. Germline loops: CDR1 MGHRA, CDR2 YSYEKL. V was pared by 0 bases and J by 1 base, with 16 bases between. The CDR3 covers 18 residues. In DNA, the CDR3 is TGCGCCAGCAGCCAAGATGATAGGAGACACCTTGCCAAAAACATTCAGTACTTC. Protein: CASSQDDRRHLAKNIQYF.

V gene TRBV10-3 combines with J gene TRBJ2-2; D possibly matches TRBD1 or TRBD2 (5 bases each). Trimming shortened V by 8 bases and J by 2 bases, and 12 bases separated the two germline ends. CDR1 and CDR2 (germline): ENHRY, SYGVKD. The CDR3 spans 14 residues. Written as DNA, the CDR3 is TGTGCCATCTCCGGGACGGATAACACCGGGGAGCTGTTTTTT. The encoded protein is CAISGTDNTGELFF.

This clone appeared a few times. The gene calls are TRBV4-2 and TRBJ2-3; 11 nucleotides align to TRBD1. V lost 0 bases and J lost 2; bases outside the gene matches: 7. Germline assignment: CDR1 LGHNA and CDR2 YNFKEQ. CDR3 size: 18 residues. The CDR3 protein is CASSQEVGTGGTTDTQYF. CDR3 bases: TGTGCCAGCAGCCAAGAAGTGGGGACAGGGGGTACCACAGATACGCAGTATTTT.

This clone was detected only a few times. The chain joins TRBV18 to TRBJ2-1, with D possibly matching TRBD2 (7 bases). Germline CDR1 and CDR2: KGHSH and LQKENI. This CDR3 region has 15 residues. V lost 2 bases and J lost 5, with 13 bases in between. The CDR3 bases are TGTGCCAGCTCACCAGCGGGGGCCTTAAACAATGAGCAGTTCTTC. Protein: CASSPAGALNNEQFF.

The chain links TRBV30 to TRBJ1-1; TRBD1 agrees at 7 bases. CDR1 and CDR2 from the germline V gene are GTSNPN and SVGIG (reference sequence). The CDR3 is 13 amino acids. With 2 bases clipped from V and 6 bases from J, the junction kept 6 bases outside the gene matches. CDR3 nucleotides: TGTGCCTGGAGTAGGGGGCTGGGATCTGAAGCTTTCTTT. Amino acid sequence: CAWSRGLGSEAFF.

The chain's CDR3 is CASSDLMGVGPYNEQFF. CDR3 DNA: TGTGCCAGCAGTGATCTTATGGGGGTAGGCCCCTACAATGAGCAGTTCTTC. The chain joins TRBV25-1 to TRBJ2-1; D assignment may be TRBD1 or TRBD2 (5 bases each). Germline V gene lookup returns CDR1 MGHDK and CDR2 SYGVNS. This CDR3 region has 17 residues. Between the trimmed V and J ends, which lost 3 bases and 2 bases, there was a span of 17 bases.

V gene TRBV5-1 combines with J gene TRBJ2-5, with D perhaps being TRBD1 or TRBD2 (5 bases each). CDR1 and CDR2 from the germline V gene are SGHRS and YFSETQ. The CDR3 extends over 12 amino acids. The V end lost 3 bases, the J end lost 5 bases, and 8 bases lay between the germline ends. CDR3 protein: CASSSGLETQYF. CDR3 DNA sequence: TGCGCCAGCAGCTCGGGGCTCGAGACCCAGTACTTC.

This clone has a handful of counts. This rearrangement joins TRBV5-6 to TRBJ2-7; D gene uncertain. This CDR3 has 14 amino acids. Trimming left V 4 bases short and J 3 bases short, with 14 bases between. The V gene's germline CDR1 is SGHDT and CDR2 YYEEEE. The CDR3 loop is CASSPLGQSYEQYV. The CDR3 coding sequence is TGTGCCAGCAGCCCCTTGGGTCAGAGCTACGAGCAGTACGTC.

V and J are TRBV4-1 and TRBJ2-5, with 8 bases that match TRBD1. The V and J ends lost 4 bases and 2 bases, in that order; junction bases with no gene match: 9. The CDR3 totals 16 residues. The germline V gene encodes CDR1 MGHRA and CDR2 YSYEKL. CDR3 sequence: CASSRSGGAGQETQYF. The CDR3 coding sequence is TGCGCCAGCAGCCGCTCAGGGGGCGCGGGACAAGAGACCCAGTACTTC.

This rearrangement joins TRBV27 to TRBJ2-7, with 8 nucleotides matching TRBD2. The J segment lost 2 bases and the V segment lost 5 bases, leaving 8 bases of the junction unmatched. This CDR3 has 15 residues. CDR1 and CDR2 from the germline V gene are MNHEY and SMNVEV (reference sequence). The CDR3 spells CASSRAGTRTYEQYV. The CDR3 DNA reads TGTGCCAGCAGTCGCGCCGGGACTAGGACCTACGAGCAGTACGTC.

This clone came up a few times. This chain connects TRBV7-3 to TRBJ2-5; D is undetermined. Trimming removed 0 bases from V and 3 bases from J, with 5 bases in between. Germline-derived CDR1 and CDR2 are SGHTA and FQGTGA. This CDR3 contains 13 residues. The CDR3 DNA is TGTGCCAGCAGCTTAACTCTGAAAGAGACCCAGTACTTC. Encoded protein: CASSLTLKETQYF.

This clone has a handful of counts. V gene TRBV28 combines with J gene TRBJ2-3; D tentatively fits TRBD1 or TRBD2 (5 bases each). Trimming shortened V by 5 bases and J by 1 base, and 10 bases separated the two germline ends. The CDR3 has 14 residues. Germline V gene lookup returns CDR1 MDHEN and CDR2 SYDVKM. The CDR3: CASSERDGTDTQYF. The CDR3 DNA follows: TGTGCCAGCAGTGAAAGGGACGGCACAGATACGCAGTATTTT.

This clone has more than one count but fewer than ten. The chain joins TRBV29-1 to TRBJ2-7; tentatively, D is TRBD1 or TRBD2 (5 bases each). The V end was cut by 1 base, the J end by 2 bases, with 18 bases between. The CDR3 is 16 residues long. Germline CDR1 is SQVTM and CDR2 is ANQGSEA. This CDR3 is CSVEGSPGPKTYEQYV. The CDR3 DNA reads TGCAGCGTTGAAGGGTCCCCGGGACCTAAAACCTACGAGCAGTACGTC.

This clone has only a few counts. The chain has TRBV27 and TRBJ2-5; D not resolved. Germline-derived CDR1 and CDR2 are MNHEY and SMNVEV (reference sequence). V was cut by 9 bases and J by 0 bases, with 5 bases left in between. The CDR3 has 11 amino acids. The CDR3 DNA follows: TGTGCCAGGGCCGACCAAGAGACCCAGTACTTC. Amino acids: CARADQETQYF.